This entry lists 6 T cell receptor beta chains sequenced from one sample in a study of shared clonotypes between healthy human individuals. This table comes from immunoSEQ multiplex PCR, and its TCRdb copy is limited to in-frame clones, with some not included. The table lists about 2 million clones, 95% of them singletons. Source material: naive CD4+ T cells sorted from blood. Noted subset: CD45RA+ positively selected. The receptor set was obtained from a young man in good health.

V gene TRBV12-5 combines with J gene TRBJ1-1; 8 bases map to TRBD1. The CDR3 runs 15 residues. The V gene end was trimmed by 2 bases and the J gene end by 3 bases; junction bases not matched to a gene: 5. CDR1 and CDR2 from the germline V gene are LGHNT and FRNRAP. The chain's CDR3 is CASGLTQGGYTEAFF. CDR3 DNA: TGTGCTAGTGGTTTGACACAGGGGGGATACACTGAAGCTTTCTTT.

DNA of the CDR3: TGTGCCAGGTGGCATGGTCAAAAACTGTTTTTT. This codes for CARWHGQKLFF. The genes are TRBV19 and TRBJ1-4; the D is unclear. Germline V gives CDR1 LNHDA, CDR2 SQIVND (reference sequence). The CDR3 runs 11 residues. The V end was cut by 9 bases, the J end by 9 bases, with 11 bases between.

This chain links TRBV10-3 with TRBJ2-1; D not certain. V was pared by 5 bases and J by 4 bases, with 9 bases between. CDR1 is ENHRY and CDR2 is SYGVKD in the germline V gene. The CDR3 is 13 amino acids. The CDR3 DNA reads as TGTGCCATCAGTCCCCTCGGTTACAATGAGCAGTTCTTC. It specifies CAISPLGYNEQFF.

The V and J genes are TRBV2 and TRBJ2-5; no clear D. The V gene lost 4 bases and the J gene lost 5 bases, with 11 bases spanning the gap. The CDR3 sequence is 13 residues long. Per the germline V gene, CDR1 is SNHLY and CDR2 is FYNNEI. The CDR3 loop reads CASSGVGMETQYF. CDR3 DNA sequence: TGTGCCAGCAGTGGAGTGGGGATGGAGACCCAGTACTTC.

The V and J genes are TRBV28 and TRBJ2-7; 12 positions agree with TRBD1. The CDR3 has 14 amino acids. Germline trimming cut 5 bases from V and 6 bases from J; bases unmatched to any gene: 5. The germline V gene has CDR1 MDHEN and CDR2 SYDVKM. The CDR3: CASSQGTGGIEQYF. CDR3 in DNA: TGTGCCAGCAGTCAGGGGACAGGGGGCATCGAGCAGTACTTC.

The chain has TRBV28 and TRBJ1-2, with 7 bases aligning to TRBD1. Trimming removed 7 bases from V and 4 bases from J; junction bases left unmatched: 6. Germline CDR1 MDHEN, CDR2 SYDVKM. This CDR3 comprises 13 residues. The CDR3 is CASNRDRRYGYTF. CDR3 bases: TGTGCCAGCAACCGGGACAGACGCTATGGCTACACCTTC.